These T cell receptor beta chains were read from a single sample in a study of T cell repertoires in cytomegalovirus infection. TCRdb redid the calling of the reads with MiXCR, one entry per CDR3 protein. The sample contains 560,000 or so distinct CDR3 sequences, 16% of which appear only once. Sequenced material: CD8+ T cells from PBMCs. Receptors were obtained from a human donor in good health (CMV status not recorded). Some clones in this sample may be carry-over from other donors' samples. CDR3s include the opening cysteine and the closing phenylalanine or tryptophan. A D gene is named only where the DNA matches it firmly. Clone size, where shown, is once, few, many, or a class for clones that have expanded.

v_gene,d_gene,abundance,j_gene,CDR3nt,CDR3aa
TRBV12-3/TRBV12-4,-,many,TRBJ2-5,TGTGCCAGCGCGGCTAGCAGGGGAGAGACCCAGTACTTC,CASAASRGETQYF
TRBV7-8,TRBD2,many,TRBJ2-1,TGTGCCAGCAGCGTAGGCCCCGGGACTAGCGGATACAATGAGCAGTTCTTC,CASSVGPGTSGYNEQFF
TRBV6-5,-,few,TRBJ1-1,TGTGCCAGCAGTTACCCGGGGGGCAACACTGAAGCTTTCTTT,CASSYPGGNTEAFF
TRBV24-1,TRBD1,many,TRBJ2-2,TGTGCCACCAGGGACAGGGGTCAGGGGGAGCTGTTTTTT,CATRDRGQGELFF
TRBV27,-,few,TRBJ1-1,TGTGCCAGCAGCCTAGGGGGGGGTACCATCTACGCTGAAGCTTTCTTT,CASSLGGGTIYAEAFF
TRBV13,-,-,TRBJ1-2,TGTGCCAGCAGCGACGGGACGGCCCTAGGCTACACCTTC,CASSDGTALGYTF
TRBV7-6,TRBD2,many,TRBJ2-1,TGTGCCAGCAGCTTAGATCGGTCTAGCGGGGGGCACCGCGGAGAGGAGCAGTTCTTC,CASSLDRSSGGHRGEEQFF
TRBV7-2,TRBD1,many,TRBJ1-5,TGTGCCAGCAGCTCGACAGGGGGTAGCAATCAGCCCCAGCATTTT,CASSSTGGSNQPQHF
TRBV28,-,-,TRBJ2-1,TGTGCCAGCAGTTTCACTGGTCGGGGCAATGAGCAGTTCTTC,CASSFTGRGNEQFF
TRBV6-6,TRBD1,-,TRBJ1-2,TGTGCCAGCAGGCGTTCCGGGACAGGGGCCGGTATTAACTATTGCTACACCTTC,CASRRSGTGAGINYCYTF
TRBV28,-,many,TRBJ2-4,TGTGCCAGCAGTTATCCCCGGCGCGGAGCCCTAGCCAAAAACATTCAGTACTTC,CASSYPRRGALAKNIQYF
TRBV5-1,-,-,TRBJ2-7,TGCGCCAGCAGCTTGGGAGCACCGGGGGAGCAGTACTTC,CASSLGAPGEQYF
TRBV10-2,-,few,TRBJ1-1,TGCGCCAGCAGTGAGTACAGGAGGACTGAAGCTTTCTTT,CASSEYRRTEAFF
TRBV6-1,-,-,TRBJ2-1,TGTGCCAGCAGTGAATTAGGAGGGGAGCAGTTCTTC,CASSELGGEQFF
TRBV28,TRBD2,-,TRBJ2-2,TGTGCCAGCAGTGGACTAGCGGTTGCCGGGGAGCTGTTTTTT,CASSGLAVAGELFF
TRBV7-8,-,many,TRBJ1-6,TGTGCCAGCAGCTTACTAGCCGGGGATAATTCACCCCTCCACTTT,CASSLLAGDNSPLHF
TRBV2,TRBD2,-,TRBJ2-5,TGTGTCAGCAGAGCTGGGCTAGCGGGGCAAGAGACCCAGTACTTC,CVSRAGLAGQETQYF